The 10 T cell receptor beta chains given below trace back to one sample, sequenced in a study of blood T cell repertoires in COVID-19 (dated by TCRdb to 2019 to 2021). Library construction relied on the immunoSEQ multiplex PCR assay. TCRdb retrieved this table from immuneACCESS and kept in-frame rearrangements only. Not all clones are present; in checked studies, unresolved V genes account for under half, and no reason is known for the remainder. A total of around 100,000 clones appear in this sample, about 80% of them only once. The ten largest make up about 12% of the sample. The sample was peripheral blood. The source is a woman aged 70 to 79 with acute or convalescent COVID-19.

This clone occurred once. The rearrangement joins TRBV29-1 to TRBJ2-5; 12 nucleotides match TRBD2. The CDR3 loop spans 14 amino acids. V lost 7 bases to trimming and J lost 4 bases; unmatched junction nucleotides: 7. CDR1 and CDR2 (germline): SQVTM, ANQGSEA. The CDR3 DNA follows: TGCAGCGCCGACGGGACTAGCGGGTCAGAGACCCAGTACTTC. Protein: CSADGTSGSETQYF. The entire variable domain, with the rest obtained from reference TRBV29-1 and TRBJ2-5, is as follows: SAVISQKPSRDICQRGTSLTIQCQVDSQVTMMFWYRQQPGQSLTLIATANQGSEATYESGFVIDKFPISRPNLTFSTLTVSNMSPEDSSIYLCSADGTSGSETQYFGPGTRLLVL.

J is TRBJ2-5 and V is TRBV27, with 7 bases fitting TRBD1. Germline V gives CDR1 MNHEY, CDR2 SMNVEV (reference sequence). V trimming: 3 bases; J trimming: 5 bases; junction bases outside the gene matches: 9. The CDR3 covers 15 residues. CDR3 coding DNA: TGTGCCAGCAGTTTCGACCCGGGACAGTCGGAGACCCAGTACTTC. This sequence encodes CASSFDPGQSETQYF.

V usage is TRBV9 and J usage is TRBJ2-3, with a weak D call TRBD2 (5 bases). Trimming cost V 5 bases and J 6 bases, with 10 bases left between them. The CDR3 has 12 residues. Germline CDR1 and CDR2: SGDLS and YYNGEE. The CDR3 sequence is CASRSSGDTQYF. The CDR3 DNA sequence: TGTGCCAGCAGAAGTTCGGGGGATACGCAGTATTTT. The complete variable domain, with remaining parts taken from reference TRBV9 and TRBJ2-3, reads DSGVTQTPKHLITATGQRVTLRCSPRSGDLSVYWYQQSLDQGLQFLIQYYNGEERAKGNILERFSAQQFPDLHSELNLSSLELGDSALYFCASRSSGDTQYFGPGTRLTVL.

The chain uses TRBV2 and TRBJ2-1; 8 bases agree with TRBD1. Germline lookup yields CDR1 SNHLY and CDR2 FYNNEI. The CDR3 loop spans 14 amino acids. The J segment lost 5 bases and the V segment lost 5 bases, leaving 5 bases of the junction unmatched. This CDR3 reads CASSLDRVNNEQFF. Here the CDR3 DNA reads TGTGCCAGCAGTCTGGACAGGGTAAACAATGAGCAGTTCTTC. Based on the CDR3 plus reference TRBV2 and TRBJ2-1, the full variable domain is EPEVTQTPSHQVTQMGQEVILRCVPISNHLYFYWYRQILGQKVEFLVSFYNNEISEKSEIFDDQFSVERPDGSNFTLKIRSTKLEDSAMYFCASSLDRVNNEQFFGPGTRLTVL.

The chain uses TRBV5-1 and TRBJ2-3, with 8 positions matching TRBD1. This CDR3 region has 14 residues. V shed 6 bases, J shed 1 base, and the junction held 4 bases outside the gene matches. The germline gives CDR1 SGHRS, CDR2 YFSETQ. CDR3 DNA sequence: TGCGCCAGCATGGTGGACAGGGGCACAGATACGCAGTATTTT. This sequence encodes CASMVDRGTDTQYF.

This rearrangement joins TRBV9 to TRBJ1-5; D is unresolved. CDR3 length: 13 amino acids. Between the trimmed V and J ends, which lost 1 base and 7 bases, there was a span of 9 bases. The germline V gene has CDR1 SGDLS and CDR2 YYNGEE. The CDR3 protein is CASSVWEGQPQHF. CDR3 bases: TGTGCCAGCAGCGTATGGGAGGGACAGCCCCAGCATTTT. The full variable domain, in which reference TRBV9 and TRBJ1-5 provide the parts outside the CDR3, is DSGVTQTPKHLITATGQRVTLRCSPRSGDLSVYWYQQSLDQGLQFLIQYYNGEERAKGNILERFSAQQFPDLHSELNLSSLELGDSALYFCASSVWEGQPQHFGDGTRLSIL.

The rearrangement joins TRBV5-1 to TRBJ2-3; 14 nucleotides agree with TRBD2. The CDR3 loop spans 18 amino acids. V lost 3 bases to trimming and J lost 2 bases; unmatched junction nucleotides: 8. Per the germline V gene, CDR1 is SGHRS and CDR2 is YFSETQ. CDR3 sequence: CASSSPGTSGGPTDTQYF. In DNA, the CDR3 is TGCGCCAGCAGCTCTCCCGGGACTAGCGGGGGCCCCACAGATACGCAGTATTTT. Full variable domain (rest looked up from reference TRBV5-1 and TRBJ2-3): KAGVTQTPRYLIKTRGQQVTLSCSPISGHRSVSWYQQTPGQGLQFLFEYFSETQRNKGNFPGRFSGRQFSNSRSEMNVSTLELGDSALYLCASSSPGTSGGPTDTQYFGPGTRLTVL.

The rearrangement joins TRBV19 to TRBJ2-2; D might be TRBD1 (6 bases). This CDR3 comprises 15 residues. The ends were cut back, 5 bases at V and 6 bases at J, with 16 bases in the middle. CDR1 is LNHDA, CDR2 SQIVND, per germline (reference sequence). Here the CDR3 reads CASSVGDNIPGELFF. The CDR3 DNA reads TGTGCCAGTAGTGTCGGGGACAACATCCCCGGGGAGCTGTTTTTT.

This clone occurred a few times. The chain uses TRBV7-2 and TRBJ1-5; no firm D call. Germline loops: CDR1 SGHTA, CDR2 FQGNSA. V lost 4 bases and J 7 bases, leaving 14 bases between the germline ends. The CDR3 is made up of 14 amino acids. The chain's CDR3 is CASSSGGGWQPQHF. As DNA, the CDR3 is TGTGCCAGCAGCTCCGGAGGCGGTTGGCAGCCCCAGCATTTT.

Only a few counts were recorded for this clone. The chain carries TRBV6-5 and TRBJ1-1; tentatively, D is TRBD1 (6 bases). CDR1 and CDR2 (germline): MNHEY, SVGAGI. The CDR3 length is 14 residues. Trimming cost V 5 bases and J 4 bases, with 14 bases left between them. The CDR3, as DNA: TGTGCCAGCAGTCCAAATCGCAGGGGCACTGAAGCTTTCTTT. Translated: CASSPNRRGTEAFF.